These 9 T cell receptor beta chains share one sample of origin, sequenced in a study of blood T cell repertoires in COVID-19. Using immunoSEQ multiplex PCR, the repertoire was profiled, and TCRdb retains in-frame clones only, with some absent. The sample gives approximately 440,000 clones, about 91% of which show up once; about 12% is in the top ten. The material sequenced was peripheral blood. The receptor set was obtained from a woman in her forties or fifties with COVID-19, enrolled during active disease.

The chain carries TRBV2 and TRBJ2-2; maybe TRBD2 (5 bases). Trimming stripped 3 bases from V and 4 bases from J, with 12 bases between. Germline-derived CDR1 and CDR2 are SNHLY and FYNNEI. The CDR3 is 15 amino acids. The CDR3 nucleotides read TGTGCCAGCAGTGATGGTAGCGCTTTCACCGGGGAGCTGTTTTTT. Protein sequence: CASSDGSAFTGELFF. The complete variable domain, with remaining parts taken from reference TRBV2 and TRBJ2-2, reads EPEVTQTPSHQVTQMGQEVILRCVPISNHLYFYWYRQILGQKVEFLVSFYNNEISEKSEIFDDQFSVERPDGSNFTLKIRSTKLEDSAMYFCASSDGSAFTGELFFGEGSRLTVL.

This rearrangement joins TRBV5-1 to TRBJ2-7, with D possibly TRBD1 on 6 matching bases. The ends were cut back, 0 bases at V and 1 base at J, with 8 bases in the middle. The V gene's germline CDR1 is SGHRS and CDR2 YFSETQ. The CDR3 consists of 14 residues. The CDR3 sequence: CASSLEGGSYEQYF. The CDR3 nucleotides read TGCGCCAGCAGCTTGGAAGGGGGATCCTACGAGCAGTACTTC. Complete variable domain (other parts from reference TRBV5-1 and TRBJ2-7): KAGVTQTPRYLIKTRGQQVTLSCSPISGHRSVSWYQQTPGQGLQFLFEYFSETQRNKGNFPGRFSGRQFSNSRSEMNVSTLELGDSALYLCASSLEGGSYEQYFGPGTRLTVT.

This clone has only one observation. This rearrangement joins TRBV9 to TRBJ2-3; 11 bases align to TRBD1. This CDR3 contains 15 residues. CDR1 SGDLS and CDR2 YYNGEE come from the germline V gene. V lost 0 bases and J lost 6; bases outside the gene matches: 3. The CDR3 coding sequence is TGTGCCAGCAGCGTAGTGGGACAGGGGGTTGATACGCAGTATTTT. Protein product: CASSVVGQGVDTQYF.

J is TRBJ1-1 and V is TRBV2; 9 nucleotides match TRBD1. The germline CDR1 and CDR2 sequences are SNHLY and FYNNEI. This CDR3 has 15 residues. The V and J ends lost 5 bases and 3 bases, in that order; junction bases with no gene match: 7. The CDR3 sequence: CASSPLQGADTEAFF. The CDR3 nucleotides are TGTGCCAGCAGTCCCTTACAGGGGGCGGACACTGAAGCTTTCTTT.

The chain carries TRBV2 and TRBJ2-1, with D uncertain. CDR1 is SNHLY and CDR2 is FYNNEI in the germline V gene. V was clipped by 7 bases and J by 2 bases, with 15 bases between them. This CDR3 has 15 residues. CDR3 protein: CASNPAASTYNEQFF. The CDR3 nucleotides read TGTGCCAGCAACCCCGCGGCCTCGACCTACAATGAGCAGTTCTTC.

The chain combines TRBV18 with TRBJ2-5; 11 bases line up with TRBD2. Germline V gives CDR1 KGHSH, CDR2 LQKENI. Losses at the gene ends were 1 base for V and 2 bases for J; bases not matched to a gene: 9. The CDR3 sequence is 18 residues long. DNA of the CDR3: TGTGCCAGCTCACCACGTCGGCTAGCGGGGGGCCATCAAGAGACCCAGTACTTC. Residues: CASSPRRLAGGHQETQYF. Together with reference TRBV18 and TRBJ2-5, the CDR3 gives the full variable domain: NAGVMQNPRHLVRRRGQEARLRCSPMKGHSHVYWYRQLPEEGLKFMVYLQKENIIDESGMPKERFSAEFPKEGPSILRIQQVVRGDSAAYFCASSPRRLAGGHQETQYFGPGTRLLVL.

This clone was counted once. The V gene is TRBV6-5, the J gene TRBJ1-1, with D maybe TRBD1 (6 bases). Per germline, CDR1 MNHEY and CDR2 SVGAGI. Trimming cost V 4 bases and J 10 bases, with 19 bases left between them. This CDR3 comprises 14 residues. The CDR3 sequence is CASSSNPGAIGAFF. The CDR3 DNA is TGTGCCAGCAGTTCCAACCCAGGGGCCATAGGAGCTTTCTTT.

The V call is TRBV3-1 (or the pseudogene TRBV3-2), the J call TRBJ1-2, with a weak D call TRBD1 (5 bases). The CDR3 has 14 amino acids. The germline V gene encodes CDR1 LGHDT and CDR2 YNNKEL (reference sequence). Trimming removed 4 bases from V and 7 bases from J, with 16 bases in between. The CDR3 bases are TGTGCCAGCAGCCCGATAATCCGGGGGGGTGGCTACACCTTC. As protein: CASSPIIRGGGYTF.

The rearrangement joins TRBV6-1 to TRBJ2-7, with D perhaps matching TRBD2 (6 bases). CDR1 and CDR2 from the germline V gene are MNHNS and SASEGT. Trimming took 2 bases from V and 3 from J, leaving 11 bases between them. This CDR3 has 14 residues. CDR3 nucleotides: TGTGCCAGCAGTGAACGCGGGGACCACTACGAGCAGTACTTC. Its protein product is CASSERGDHYEQYF.